This TCR beta chain was retrieved from a study of T cells in women clearing cervical HPV infection. The assay was immunoSEQ multiplex PCR, and TCRdb's table has in-frame clones only and misses some. In all, the sample yields under 45,000 clones. Details on this clone: The CDR3 is cut off 3 residues early in the read; its end comes from the germline J gene.

The CDR3 has 15 residues. V gave up 5 bases and J gave up 3 bases; unmatched junction bases: 9. The germline V gene has CDR1 SEHNR and CDR2 FQNEAQ (reference sequence). Material: blood buffy coat. The J gene is TRBJ2-7, the V gene TRBV7-9, with 8 nucleotides matching TRBD2. This TCR came from a woman aged 18 to 75 with a cervical HPV16 infection that either progressed to CIN3+ or cleared (not recorded which). The CDR3 sequence: CASSRSGGVSYEQYF. The CDR3 bases that were read are TGTGCCAGCAGCCGCTCGGGGGGGGTAAGCTACGAG.